These 3 T cell receptor beta chains came from one sample sequenced in a study of cytomegalovirus exposure and HLA in healthy donors. Sequenced by immunoSEQ multiplex PCR; TCRdb stores in-frame clones only, minus some. The repertoire holds 120,000 or so clones, with 80% to 90% as singletons. Sequencing was performed on PBMCs. The receptor set was obtained from a woman younger than 30 in good health and CMV-seronegative.

The rearrangement joins TRBV11-2 to TRBJ1-5; no reliable D call. V lost 1 base and J 6 bases, leaving 7 bases between the germline ends. This CDR3 contains 13 residues. Per germline, CDR1 SGHAT and CDR2 FQNNGV. This CDR3 is CASSLGESQPQHF. DNA of the CDR3: TGTGCCAGCAGCTTAGGGGAGTCTCAGCCCCAGCATTTT.

This chain uses TRBV5-6 with TRBJ2-2, with TRBD1 matching over 10 bases. The CDR3 is made up of 15 amino acids. Germline CDR1 SGHDT, CDR2 YYEEEE. J gave up 4 bases and V 4 bases, and 4 bases lay outside the gene matches. For the CDR3, the DNA is TGTGCCAGCAGCATGGACAGGGGGAGCACCGGGGAGCTGTTTTTT. This gives the protein CASSMDRGSTGELFF.

The gene calls are TRBV2 and TRBJ1-6; the match to TRBD1 covers 7 bases. The length of the CDR3 is 15 residues. The V segment lost 2 bases and the J segment 5 bases; nucleotides outside the gene matches: 3. Germline CDR1 is SNHLY and CDR2 is FYNNEI. The CDR3 DNA follows: TGTGCCAGCAGTGAAAGACAGGGCGATAATTCACCCCTCCACTTT. It is translated as CASSERQGDNSPLHF.